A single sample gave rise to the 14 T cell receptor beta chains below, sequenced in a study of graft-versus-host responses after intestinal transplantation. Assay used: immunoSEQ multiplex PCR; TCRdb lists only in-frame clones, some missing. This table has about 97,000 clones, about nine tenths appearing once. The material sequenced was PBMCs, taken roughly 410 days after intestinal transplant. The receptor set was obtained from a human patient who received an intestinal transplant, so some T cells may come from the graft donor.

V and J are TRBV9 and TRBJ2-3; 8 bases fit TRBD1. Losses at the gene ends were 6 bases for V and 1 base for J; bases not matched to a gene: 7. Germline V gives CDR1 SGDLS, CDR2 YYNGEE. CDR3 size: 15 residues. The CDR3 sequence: CASTPGGAGTDTQYF. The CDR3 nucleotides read TGTGCCAGCACCCCAGGGGGCGCGGGCACAGATACGCAGTATTTT.

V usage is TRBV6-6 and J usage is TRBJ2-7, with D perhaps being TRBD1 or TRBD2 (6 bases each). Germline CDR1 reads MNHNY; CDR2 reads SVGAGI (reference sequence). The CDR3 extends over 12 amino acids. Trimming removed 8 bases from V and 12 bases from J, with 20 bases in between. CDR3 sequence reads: CASRPQGLVRYF. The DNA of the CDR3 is TGTGCCAGCCGACCACAGGGACTGGTGCGGTACTTC.

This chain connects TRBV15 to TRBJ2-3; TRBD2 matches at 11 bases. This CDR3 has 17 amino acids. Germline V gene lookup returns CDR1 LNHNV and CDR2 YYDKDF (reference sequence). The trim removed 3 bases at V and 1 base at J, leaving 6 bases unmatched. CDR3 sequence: CATSSPTSGAGTDTQYF. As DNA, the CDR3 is TGTGCCACCAGCAGCCCGACTAGCGGGGCTGGCACAGATACGCAGTATTTT.

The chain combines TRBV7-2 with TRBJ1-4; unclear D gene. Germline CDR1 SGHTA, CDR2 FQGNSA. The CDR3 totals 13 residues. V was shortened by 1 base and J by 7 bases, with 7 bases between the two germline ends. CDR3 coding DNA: TGTGCCAGCAGCTTAGAGGTTGGTGAAAAACTGTTTTTT. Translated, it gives CASSLEVGEKLFF.

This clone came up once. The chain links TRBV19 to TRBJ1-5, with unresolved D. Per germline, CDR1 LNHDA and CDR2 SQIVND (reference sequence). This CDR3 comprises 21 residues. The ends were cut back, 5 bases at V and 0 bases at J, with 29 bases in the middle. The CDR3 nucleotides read TGTGCCAGTAGTCCGGGCCGCTTCGGGCGCCAATCCAGATATAGCAATCAGCCCCAGCATTTT. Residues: CASSPGRFGRQSRYSNQPQHF.

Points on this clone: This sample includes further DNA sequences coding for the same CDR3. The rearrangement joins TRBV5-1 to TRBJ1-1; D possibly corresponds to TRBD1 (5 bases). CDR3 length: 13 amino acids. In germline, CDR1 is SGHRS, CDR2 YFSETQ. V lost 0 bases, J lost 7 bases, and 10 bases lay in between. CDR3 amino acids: CASSLGWGSEAFF. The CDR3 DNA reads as TGCGCCAGCAGCTTGGGCTGGGGCAGTGAAGCTTTCTTT.

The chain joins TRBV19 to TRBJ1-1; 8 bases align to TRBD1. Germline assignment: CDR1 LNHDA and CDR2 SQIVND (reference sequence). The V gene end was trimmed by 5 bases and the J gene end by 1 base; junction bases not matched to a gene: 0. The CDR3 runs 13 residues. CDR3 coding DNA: TGTGCCAGTAGTGGACAGGGGAACACTGAAGCTTTCTTT. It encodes CASSGQGNTEAFF. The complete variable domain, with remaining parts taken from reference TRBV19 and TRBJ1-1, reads DGGITQSPKYLFRKEGQNVTLSCEQNLNHDAMYWYRQDPGQGLRLIYYSQIVNDFQKGDIAEGYSVSREKKESFPLTVTSAQKNPTAFYLCASSGQGNTEAFFGQGTRLTVV.

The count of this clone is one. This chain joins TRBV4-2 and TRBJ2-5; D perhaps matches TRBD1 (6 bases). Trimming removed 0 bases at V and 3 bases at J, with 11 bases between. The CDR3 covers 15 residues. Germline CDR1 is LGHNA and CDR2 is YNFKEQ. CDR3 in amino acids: CASSQDPTGKETQYF. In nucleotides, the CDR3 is TGTGCCAGCAGCCAAGATCCAACAGGGAAAGAGACCCAGTACTTC.

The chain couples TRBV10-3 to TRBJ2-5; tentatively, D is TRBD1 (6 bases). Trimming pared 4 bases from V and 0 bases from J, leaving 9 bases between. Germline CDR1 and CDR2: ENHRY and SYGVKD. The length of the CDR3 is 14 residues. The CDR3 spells CAISGGHNQETQYF. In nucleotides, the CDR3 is TGTGCCATCAGTGGGGGACACAACCAAGAGACCCAGTACTTC.

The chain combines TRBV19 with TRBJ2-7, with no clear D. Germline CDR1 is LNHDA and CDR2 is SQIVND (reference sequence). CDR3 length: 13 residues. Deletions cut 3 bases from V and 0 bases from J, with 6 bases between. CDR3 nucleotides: TGTGCCAGTAGTATGTTTGGCTCCTACGAGCAGTACTTC. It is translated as CASSMFGSYEQYF.

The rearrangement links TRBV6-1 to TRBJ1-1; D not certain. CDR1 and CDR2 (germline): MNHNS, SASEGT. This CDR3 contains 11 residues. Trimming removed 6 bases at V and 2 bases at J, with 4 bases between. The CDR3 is CASRPNTEAFF. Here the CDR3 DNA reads TGTGCCAGCAGACCAAACACTGAAGCTTTCTTT.

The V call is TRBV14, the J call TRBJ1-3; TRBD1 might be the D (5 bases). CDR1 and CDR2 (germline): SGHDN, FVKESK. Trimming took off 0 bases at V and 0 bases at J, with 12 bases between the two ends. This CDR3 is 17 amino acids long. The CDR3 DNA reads TGTGCCAGCAGCCAAGATGTCGGGGCCTTCTCTGGAAACACCATATATTTT. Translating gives CASSQDVGAFSGNTIYF.

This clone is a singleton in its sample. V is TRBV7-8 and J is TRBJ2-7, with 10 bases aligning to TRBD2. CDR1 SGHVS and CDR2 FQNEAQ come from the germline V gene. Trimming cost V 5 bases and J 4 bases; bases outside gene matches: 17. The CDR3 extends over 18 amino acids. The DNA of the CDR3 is TGTGCCAGCAGCCCCAGGACTAGCGGAAACCCGTCGGGGTACGAGCAGTACTTC. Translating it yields CASSPRTSGNPSGYEQYF.

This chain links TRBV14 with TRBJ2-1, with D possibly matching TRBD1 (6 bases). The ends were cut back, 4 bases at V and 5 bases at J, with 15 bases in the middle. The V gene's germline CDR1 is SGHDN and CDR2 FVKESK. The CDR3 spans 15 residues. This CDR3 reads CASSPTPRGNNEQFF. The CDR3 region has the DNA TGTGCCAGCAGCCCCACCCCGAGGGGGAACAATGAGCAGTTCTTC.